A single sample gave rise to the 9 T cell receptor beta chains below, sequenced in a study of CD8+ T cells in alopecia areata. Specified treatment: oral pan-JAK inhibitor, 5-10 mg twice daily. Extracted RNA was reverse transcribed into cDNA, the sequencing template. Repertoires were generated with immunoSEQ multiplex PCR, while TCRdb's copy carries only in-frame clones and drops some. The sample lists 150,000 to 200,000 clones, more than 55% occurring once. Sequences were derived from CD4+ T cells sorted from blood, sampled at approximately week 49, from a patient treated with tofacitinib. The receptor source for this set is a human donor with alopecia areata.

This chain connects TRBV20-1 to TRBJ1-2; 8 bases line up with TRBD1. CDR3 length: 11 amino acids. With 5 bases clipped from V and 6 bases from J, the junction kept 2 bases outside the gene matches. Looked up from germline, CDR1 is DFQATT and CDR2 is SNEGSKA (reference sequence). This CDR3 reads CSAQGAHGYTF. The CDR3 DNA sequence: TGCAGTGCTCAGGGGGCTCATGGCTACACCTTC.

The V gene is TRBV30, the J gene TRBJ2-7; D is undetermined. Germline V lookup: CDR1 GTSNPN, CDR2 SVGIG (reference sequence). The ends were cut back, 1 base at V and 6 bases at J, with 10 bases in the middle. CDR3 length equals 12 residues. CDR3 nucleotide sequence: TGTGCCTGGAGTGGACAATCGGCCGAGCAGTACTTC. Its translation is CAWSGQSAEQYF.

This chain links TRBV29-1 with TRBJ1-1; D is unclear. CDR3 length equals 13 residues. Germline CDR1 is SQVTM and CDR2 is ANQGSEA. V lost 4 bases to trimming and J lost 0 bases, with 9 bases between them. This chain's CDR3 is CSVGLRMNTEAFF. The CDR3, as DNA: TGCAGCGTTGGGTTGAGAATGAACACTGAAGCTTTCTTT.

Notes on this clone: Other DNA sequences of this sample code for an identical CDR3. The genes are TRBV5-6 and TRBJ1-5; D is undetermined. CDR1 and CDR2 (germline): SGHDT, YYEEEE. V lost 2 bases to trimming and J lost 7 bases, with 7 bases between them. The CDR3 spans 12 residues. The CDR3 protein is CASSLLGQPQHF. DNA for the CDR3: TGTGCCAGCAGCTTATTGGGACAGCCCCAGCATTTT.

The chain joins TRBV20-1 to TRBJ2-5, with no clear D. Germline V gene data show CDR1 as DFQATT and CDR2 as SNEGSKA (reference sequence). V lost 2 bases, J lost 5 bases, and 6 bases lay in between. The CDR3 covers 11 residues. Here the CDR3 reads CSARWLETQYF. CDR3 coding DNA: TGCAGTGCTAGATGGTTGGAGACCCAGTACTTC.

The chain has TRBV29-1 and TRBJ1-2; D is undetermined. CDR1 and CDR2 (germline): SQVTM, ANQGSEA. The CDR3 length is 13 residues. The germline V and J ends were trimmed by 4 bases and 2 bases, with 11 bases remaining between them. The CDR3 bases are TGCAGCGTTGCAGGACGGTTAAACTATGGCTACACCTTC. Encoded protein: CSVAGRLNYGYTF.

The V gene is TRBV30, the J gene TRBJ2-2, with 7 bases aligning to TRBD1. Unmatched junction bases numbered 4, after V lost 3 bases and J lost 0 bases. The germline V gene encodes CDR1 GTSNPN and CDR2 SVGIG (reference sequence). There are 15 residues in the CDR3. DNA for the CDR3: TGTGCCTGGAGGTCGGGACAGACGAACACCGGGGAGCTGTTTTTT. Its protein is CAWRSGQTNTGELFF.

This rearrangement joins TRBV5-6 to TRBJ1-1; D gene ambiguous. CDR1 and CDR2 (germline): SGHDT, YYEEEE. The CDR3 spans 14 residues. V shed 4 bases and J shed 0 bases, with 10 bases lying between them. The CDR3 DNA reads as TGTGCCAGCAGCCCCGGTGGGATGAACACTGAAGCTTTCTTT. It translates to CASSPGGMNTEAFF.

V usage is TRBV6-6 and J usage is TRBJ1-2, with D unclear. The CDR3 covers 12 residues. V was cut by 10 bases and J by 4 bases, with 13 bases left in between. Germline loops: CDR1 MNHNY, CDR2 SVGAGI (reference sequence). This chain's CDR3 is CATSEETYGYTF. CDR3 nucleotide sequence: TGTGCCACCTCGGAGGAAACCTATGGCTACACCTTC.